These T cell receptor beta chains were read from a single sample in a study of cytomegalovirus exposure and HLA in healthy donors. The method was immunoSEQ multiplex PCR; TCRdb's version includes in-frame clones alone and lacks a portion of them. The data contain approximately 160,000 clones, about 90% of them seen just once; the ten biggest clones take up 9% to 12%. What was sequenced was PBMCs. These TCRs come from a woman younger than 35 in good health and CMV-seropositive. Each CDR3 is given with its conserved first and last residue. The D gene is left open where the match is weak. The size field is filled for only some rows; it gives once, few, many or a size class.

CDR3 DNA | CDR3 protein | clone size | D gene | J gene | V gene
TGTGCCTCCCGGGACTACGGGGCCGATGAGCAGTTCTTC | CASRDYGADEQFF | few | TRBD2 | TRBJ2-1 | TRBV6-4
TGCAGTCCAGGGGGCACGGATACGCAGTATTTT | CSPGGTDTQYF | . | TRBD1 | TRBJ2-3 | TRBV20-1
TGTGCCAGCTCACAGGGGACTAATGAAAAACTGTTTTTT | CASSQGTNEKLFF | few | . | TRBJ1-4 | TRBV18
TGCGCCAGCAGACTGACTAGCGGGAATTACGAGCAGTTCTTC | CASRLTSGNYEQFF | . | TRBD2 | TRBJ2-1 | TRBV5-1
TGTGCCAGTAGTTTTCCATACGAGCAGTACTTC | CASSFPYEQYF | . | . | TRBJ2-7 | TRBV19
TGTGCCAGCAGTTTCTTCAGGGACAGGGTTCGGGGCAATCAGCCCCAGCATTTT | CASSFFRDRVRGNQPQHF | once | TRBD1 | TRBJ1-5 | TRBV27
TGTGCCAGCAGTGAGGGCCCCGGGGACGAGCAGTACTTC | CASSEGPGDEQYF | . | . | TRBJ2-7 | TRBV6-1
TGTGCTAGTGGTGTTGGTATTGCGGATACGCAGTATTTT | CASGVGIADTQYF | few | . | TRBJ2-3 | TRBV12-5
TGTGCCAGCAGTCCGGGACTAGCGAGGGATGAGCAGTTCTTC | CASSPGLARDEQFF | . | TRBD2 | TRBJ2-1 | TRBV6-5
TGTGCCAGTGGGACAGGGCATTTCTACGAGCAGTACTTC | CASGTGHFYEQYF | . | TRBD1 | TRBJ2-7 | TRBV28
TGTGCCAGCAGCGGGACTAGCGGACTACTCAATGAGCAGTTCTTC | CASSGTSGLLNEQFF | . | TRBD2 | TRBJ2-1 | TRBV7-9
TGTGCCAGCAGCTTAGCACAACGGGTTGGAGCTTTCTTT | CASSLAQRVGAFF | . | . | TRBJ1-1 | TRBV7-9
TGTGCCAGTAGTATAGATCGAAGCGGATCCTATGGCTACACCTTC | CASSIDRSGSYGYTF | once | . | TRBJ1-2 | TRBV19
TGTGCCAGCAGTTGGACAGGGGGCTACGAGCAGTACTTC | CASSWTGGYEQYF | . | TRBD1 | TRBJ2-7 | TRBV6-5
TGTGCCTGGACCGGACAGGGCAGCTATGGCTACACCTTC | CAWTGQGSYGYTF | . | TRBD1 | TRBJ1-2 | TRBV30
TGTGCCAGCAGTTGGGTGGGGGGGATAGAAGAGACCCAGTACTTC | CASSWVGGIEETQYF | once | TRBD2 | TRBJ2-5 | TRBV27
TGCAGCGTTGAACCAAGCGCCAGCTCCTACGAGCAGTACTTC | CSVEPSASSYEQYF | . | . | TRBJ2-7 | TRBV29-1
TGTGCCAGCGAAAGCGGGACTATGCAGTATGAGCAGTTCTTC | CASESGTMQYEQFF | . | TRBD2 | TRBJ2-1 | TRBV28
TGCGCCAGCAGTGCTGGTAGCGGGAGAGGATATTCCTACAATGAGCAGTTCTTC | CASSAGSGRGYSYNEQFF | . | TRBD2 | TRBJ2-1 | TRBV10-1
TGTGCCAGCAGTTTGTTGGACACCGACTACAATGAGCAGTTCTTC | CASSLLDTDYNEQFF | once | . | TRBJ2-1 | TRBV27
TGCACCAGCAGCCAACTTGAGGAGGAAGGCACCGGGGAGCTGTTTTTT | CTSSQLEEEGTGELFF | . | . | TRBJ2-2 | TRBV1
TGTGCCAGCAGCGTAGAAGGTGTATTGTGGGAGAGCGGGGAGCTGTTTTTT | CASSVEGVLWESGELFF | . | . | TRBJ2-2 | TRBV9
TGTGCCAGCAGCGACGACAGTAACTATGGCTACACCTTC | CASSDDSNYGYTF | few | . | TRBJ1-2 | TRBV7-9
TGTGCCAGTAGTATTGGGGCGAAGCCCCAGCATTTT | CASSIGAKPQHF | . | . | TRBJ1-5 | TRBV19
TGTGCCACAAGACTAGCGGGTACCGGGGAGCTGTTTTTT | CATRLAGTGELFF | . | TRBD2 | TRBJ2-2 | TRBV2
TGTGCCAGCAGTTACGGACTCCGCTACAATGAGCAGTTCTTC | CASSYGLRYNEQFF | . | . | TRBJ2-1 | TRBV6-6